This record covers a single T cell receptor beta chain. The entry originates in a study of blood T cell repertoires in COVID-19. In the study overall: COVID-19 samples collected from the United States, Italy and Spain covered acute and convalescent phases. PBMCs, B-cell-depleted T cells, or T cells were the source of the cDNA or gDNA that made up the material.

Sequenced by immunoSEQ multiplex PCR; TCRdb stores in-frame clones only, minus some. The sample shows 140,000 or so clones, 88% of them seen only once. V was trimmed by 1 base and J by 8 bases, leaving 23 bases between them. CDR1 is SGHTA, CDR2 FQGTGA, per germline. The CDR3 is made up of 18 amino acids. Material for sequencing was peripheral blood. The source is a human donor with COVID-19, enrolled during active disease. The donor label of this sample is uncertain. This chain uses TRBV7-3 with TRBJ1-4; D ambiguous. The CDR3 loop reads CASSLIPISGATSEKLFF. The CDR3 bases are TGTGCCAGCAGCTTAATACCAATTTCGGGAGCTACGAGCGAAAAACTGTTTTTT. Together with reference TRBV7-3 and TRBJ1-4, the CDR3 gives the full variable domain: GAGVSQTPSNKVTEKGKYVELRCDPISGHTALYWYRQSLGQGPEFLIYFQGTGAADDSGLPNDRFFAVRPEGSVSTLKIQRTERGDSAVYLCASSLIPISGATSEKLFFGSGTQLSVL.